The source of this TCR beta chain is a study of T cell responses to AZD1222 COVID-19 vaccine. Study-wide findings and caveats: Compared with day 0, the breadth and depth of the Spike-specific TCR repertoire rose significantly after two doses of AZD1222. Repertoire samples came only from after the peak T cell response.

Some clones are missing from TCRdb's copy, which holds only in-frame ones; the method was immunoSEQ multiplex PCR. The table shows about 190,000 clones, with approximately 90% occurring only once. From germline, CDR1 is MNHEY and CDR2 SVGEGT. Trimming removed 5 bases from V and 1 base from J, with 11 bases in between. This CDR3 is 15 amino acids long. Regarding this clone: Its antigen remains unidentified.

The clonotype originates from an adult in good health. The sample consisted of peripheral blood, taken on day 0 of AZD1222 vaccination. The rearrangement joins TRBV6-2 or TRBV6-3 to TRBJ2-2; D is perhaps TRBD1 (5 bases). CDR3 sequence (DNA): TGTGCCAGCAGTCTCGACAGCTTGAACACCGGGGAGCTGTTTTTT. It translates to CASSLDSLNTGELFF.